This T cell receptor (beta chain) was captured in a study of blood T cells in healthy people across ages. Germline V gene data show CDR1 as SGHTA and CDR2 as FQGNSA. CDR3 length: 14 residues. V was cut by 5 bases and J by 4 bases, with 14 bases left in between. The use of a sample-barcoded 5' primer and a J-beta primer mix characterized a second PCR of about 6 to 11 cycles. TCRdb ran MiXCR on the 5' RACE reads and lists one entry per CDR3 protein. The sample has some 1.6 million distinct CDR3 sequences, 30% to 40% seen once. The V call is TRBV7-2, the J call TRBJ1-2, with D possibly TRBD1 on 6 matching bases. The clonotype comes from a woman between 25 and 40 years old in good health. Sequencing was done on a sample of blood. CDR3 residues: CASSHQGSVYGYTF. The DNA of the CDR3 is TGTGCCAGCAGCCACCAGGGGTCGGTCTATGGCTACACCTTC.